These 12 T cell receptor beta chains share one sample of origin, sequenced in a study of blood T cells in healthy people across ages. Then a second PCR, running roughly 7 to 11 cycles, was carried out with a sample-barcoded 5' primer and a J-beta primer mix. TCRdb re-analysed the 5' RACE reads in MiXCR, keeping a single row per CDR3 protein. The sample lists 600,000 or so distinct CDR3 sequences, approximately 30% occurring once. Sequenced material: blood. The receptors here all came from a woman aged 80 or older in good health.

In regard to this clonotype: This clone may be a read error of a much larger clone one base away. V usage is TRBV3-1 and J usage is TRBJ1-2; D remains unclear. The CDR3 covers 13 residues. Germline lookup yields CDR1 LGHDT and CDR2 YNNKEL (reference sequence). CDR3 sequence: CASSQDHNYGHTF. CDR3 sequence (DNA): TGTGCCAGCAGCCAAGATCATAACTATGGCCACACCTTC.

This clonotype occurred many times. The DNA of the CDR3 is TGCAGTGCTCTGCGGGACAGAGGCATTGGCTACACCTTC. Its translation is CSALRDRGIGYTF. V gene TRBV20-1 combines with J gene TRBJ1-2; 7 nucleotides agree with TRBD1. The CDR3 extends over 13 amino acids. Per the germline V gene, CDR1 is DFQATT and CDR2 is SNEGSKA (reference sequence). Trimming removed 5 bases from V and 7 bases from J; junction bases left unmatched: 10.

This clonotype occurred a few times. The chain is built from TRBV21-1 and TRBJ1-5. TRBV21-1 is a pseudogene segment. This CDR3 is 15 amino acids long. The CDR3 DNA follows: TGTGCCAGCAGCAAAGATCACGGTTGCAATCAGCCCCAGCATTTT. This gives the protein CASSKDHGCNQPQHF.

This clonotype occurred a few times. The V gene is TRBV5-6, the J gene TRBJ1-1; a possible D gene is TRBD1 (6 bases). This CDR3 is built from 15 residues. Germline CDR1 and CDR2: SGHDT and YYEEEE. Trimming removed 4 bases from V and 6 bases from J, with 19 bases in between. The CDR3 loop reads CASSHPEGVGAEAFF. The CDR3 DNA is TGTGCCAGCAGCCACCCGGAGGGGGTGGGGGCTGAAGCTTTCTTT. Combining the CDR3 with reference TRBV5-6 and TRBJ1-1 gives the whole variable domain DAGVTQSPTHLIKTRGQQVTLRCSPKSGHDTVSWYQQALGQGPQFIFQYYEEEERQRGNFPDRFSGHQFPNYSSELNVNALLLGDSALYLCASSHPEGVGAEAFFGQGTRLTVV.

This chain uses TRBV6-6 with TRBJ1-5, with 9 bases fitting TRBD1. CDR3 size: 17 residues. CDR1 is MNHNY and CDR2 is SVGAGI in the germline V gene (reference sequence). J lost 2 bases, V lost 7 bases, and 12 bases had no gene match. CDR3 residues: CASTGTGRRRGNQPQHF. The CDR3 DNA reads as TGTGCCAGCACCGGGACAGGGCGACGTCGGGGCAATCAGCCCCAGCATTTT.

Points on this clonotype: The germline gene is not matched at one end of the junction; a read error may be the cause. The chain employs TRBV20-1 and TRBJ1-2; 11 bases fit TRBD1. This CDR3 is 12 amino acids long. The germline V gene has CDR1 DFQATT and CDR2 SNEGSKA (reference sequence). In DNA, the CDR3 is TGCAGTGCGGGGACAGGGGGAGATGGCTACACCTTT. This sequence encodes CSAGTGGDGYTF.

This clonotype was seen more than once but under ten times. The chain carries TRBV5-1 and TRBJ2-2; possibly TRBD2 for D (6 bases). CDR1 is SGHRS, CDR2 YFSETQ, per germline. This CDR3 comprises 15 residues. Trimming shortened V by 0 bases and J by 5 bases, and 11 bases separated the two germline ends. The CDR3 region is CASSLEGGVTGELFF. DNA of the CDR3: TGCGCCAGCAGCTTGGAGGGAGGAGTTACCGGGGAGCTGTTTTTT.

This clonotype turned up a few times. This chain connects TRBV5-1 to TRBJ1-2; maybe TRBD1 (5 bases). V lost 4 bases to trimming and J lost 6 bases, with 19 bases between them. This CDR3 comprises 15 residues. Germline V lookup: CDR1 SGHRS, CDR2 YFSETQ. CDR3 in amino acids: CASSLEGNQRDGYTF. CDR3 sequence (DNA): TGCGCCAGCAGCCTTGAGGGGAACCAGAGGGATGGCTACACCTTC.

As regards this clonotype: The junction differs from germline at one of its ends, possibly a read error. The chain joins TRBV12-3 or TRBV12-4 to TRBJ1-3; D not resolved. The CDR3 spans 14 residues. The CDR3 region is CASSFDFSGNTRYF. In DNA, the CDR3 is TGTGCCAGCAGTTTCGATTTCTCTGGAAACACCAGATATTTT.

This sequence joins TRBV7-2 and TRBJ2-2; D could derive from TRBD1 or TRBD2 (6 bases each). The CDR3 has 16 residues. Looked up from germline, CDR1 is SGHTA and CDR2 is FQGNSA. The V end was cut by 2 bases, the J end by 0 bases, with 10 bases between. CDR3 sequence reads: CASSLRGPSNTGELFF. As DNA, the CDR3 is TGTGCCAGCAGCTTACGGGGGCCTTCGAACACCGGGGAGCTGTTTTTT.

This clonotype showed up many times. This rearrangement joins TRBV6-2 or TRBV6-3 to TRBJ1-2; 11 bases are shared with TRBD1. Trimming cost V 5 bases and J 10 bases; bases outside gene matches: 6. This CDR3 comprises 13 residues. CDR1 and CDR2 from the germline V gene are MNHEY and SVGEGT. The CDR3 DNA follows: TGTGCCAGCAGTACCCCGGGACAGGGGGACTACACCTTC. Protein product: CASSTPGQGDYTF.

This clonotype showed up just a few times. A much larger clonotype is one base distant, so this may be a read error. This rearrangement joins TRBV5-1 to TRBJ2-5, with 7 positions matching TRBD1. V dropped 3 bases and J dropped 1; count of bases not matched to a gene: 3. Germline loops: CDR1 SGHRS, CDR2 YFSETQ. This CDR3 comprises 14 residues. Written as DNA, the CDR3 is TGCGCCAGCAGCTGGCCAGGGGGCCAAGAGACCCAGTACTTC. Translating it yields CASSWPGGQETQYF. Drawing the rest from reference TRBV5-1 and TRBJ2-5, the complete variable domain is KAGVTQTPRYLIKTRGQQVTLSCSPISGHRSVSWYQQTPGQGLQFLFEYFSETQRNKGNFPGRFSGRQFSNSRSEMNVSTLELGDSALYLCASSWPGGQETQYFGPGTRLLVL.